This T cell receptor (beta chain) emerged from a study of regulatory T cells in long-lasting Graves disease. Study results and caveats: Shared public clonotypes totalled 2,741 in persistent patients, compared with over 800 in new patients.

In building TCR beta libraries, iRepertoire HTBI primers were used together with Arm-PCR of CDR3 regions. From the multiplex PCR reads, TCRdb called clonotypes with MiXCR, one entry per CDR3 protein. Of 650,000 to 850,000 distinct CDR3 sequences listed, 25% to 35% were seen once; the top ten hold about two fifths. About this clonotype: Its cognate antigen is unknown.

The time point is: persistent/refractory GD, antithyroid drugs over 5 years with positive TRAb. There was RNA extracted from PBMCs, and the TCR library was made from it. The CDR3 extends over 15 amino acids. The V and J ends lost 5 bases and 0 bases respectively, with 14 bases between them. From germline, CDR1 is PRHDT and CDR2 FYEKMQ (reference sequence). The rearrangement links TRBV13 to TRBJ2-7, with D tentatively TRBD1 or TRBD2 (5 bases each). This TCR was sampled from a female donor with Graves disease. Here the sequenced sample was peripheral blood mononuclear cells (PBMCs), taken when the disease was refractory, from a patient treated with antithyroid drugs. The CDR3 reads CASSEGRQSSYEQYF. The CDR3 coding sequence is TGTGCCAGCAGCGAGGGACGGCAAAGCTCCTACGAGCAGTACTTC.